Below, 18 T cell receptor beta chains from the same sample are listed, as sequenced in a study of blood T cell repertoires in COVID-19. Assay used: immunoSEQ multiplex PCR; TCRdb lists only in-frame clones, some missing. The data contain over 150,000 clones, over 80% of them singletons. The sample comprised peripheral blood. These receptors all come from a woman aged 55-70 years with acute or convalescent COVID-19.

In its sample, this clone was seen a few times. The chain joins TRBV6-5 to TRBJ1-4; tentatively, D is TRBD1 (5 bases). Germline CDR1 reads MNHEY; CDR2 reads SVGAGI. Trimming pared 10 bases from V and 6 bases from J, leaving 18 bases between. The CDR3 is made up of 14 amino acids. This CDR3 reads CAIGREKQDEKLFF. The CDR3 DNA is TGTGCCATCGGACGGGAGAAACAGGATGAAAAACTGTTTTTT.

The chain carries TRBV25-1 and TRBJ1-1; the match to TRBD1 covers 9 bases. Per the germline V gene, CDR1 is MGHDK and CDR2 is SYGVNS. J gave up 6 bases and V 1 base, and 12 bases lay outside the gene matches. This CDR3 is 17 amino acids long. The CDR3 loop reads CASSESDRGKTVSEAFF. In DNA form, the CDR3 reads TGTGCCAGCAGTGAATCGGACAGGGGAAAAACAGTGTCTGAAGCTTTCTTT.

J is TRBJ1-4 and V is TRBV29-1; D is unclear. Germline CDR1 and CDR2: SQVTM and ANQGSEA. The CDR3 runs 13 residues. The V end was cut by 3 bases, the J end by 0 bases, with 5 bases between. CDR3 amino acids: CSVEAATNEKLFF. In DNA form, the CDR3 reads TGCAGCGTTGAGGCAGCAACTAATGAAAAACTGTTTTTT. The entire variable domain, with the rest obtained from reference TRBV29-1 and TRBJ1-4, is as follows: SAVISQKPSRDICQRGTSLTIQCQVDSQVTMMFWYRQQPGQSLTLIATANQGSEATYESGFVIDKFPISRPNLTFSTLTVSNMSPEDSSIYLCSVEAATNEKLFFGSGTQLSVL.

V is TRBV7-9 and J is TRBJ2-7; the D gene is possibly TRBD1 (5 bases). The CDR3 has 15 amino acids. V lost 5 bases, J lost 4 bases, and 18 bases lay in between. The germline V gene has CDR1 SEHNR and CDR2 FQNEAQ (reference sequence). The CDR3 DNA reads TGTGCCAGCAGCCCCCCTAAGGGGCAGTTGTACGAGCAGTACTTC. This encodes CASSPPKGQLYEQYF. The entire variable domain, with the rest obtained from reference TRBV7-9 and TRBJ2-7, is as follows: DTGVSQNPRHKITKRGQNVTFRCDPISEHNRLYWYRQTLGQGPEFLTYFQNEAQLEKSRLLSDRFSAERPKGSFSTLEIQRTEQGDSAMYLCASSPPKGQLYEQYFGPGTRLTVT.

This clone occurred a few times. V gene TRBV5-1 combines with J gene TRBJ1-2, with D possibly matching TRBD1 (5 bases). Germline assignment: CDR1 SGHRS and CDR2 YFSETQ. V dropped 0 bases and J dropped 8 bases, with 14 bases sitting between them. The CDR3 length is 14 residues. The CDR3 DNA reads as TGCGCCAGCAGCTTGGATGCAGGGAATCGGGGCTACACCTTC. It codes for CASSLDAGNRGYTF.

This chain connects TRBV19 to TRBJ1-6; TRBD1 matches at 8 bases. This CDR3 has 15 residues. Germline CDR1 reads LNHDA; CDR2 reads SQIVND (reference sequence). The V and J ends lost 5 bases and 9 bases, in that order; junction bases with no gene match: 9. The chain's CDR3 is CASSPDRVSGSPLHF. As DNA, the CDR3 is TGTGCCAGTAGTCCGGACAGGGTGTCCGGTTCACCCCTCCACTTT. Together with reference TRBV19 and TRBJ1-6, the CDR3 gives the full variable domain: DGGITQSPKYLFRKEGQNVTLSCEQNLNHDAMYWYRQDPGQGLRLIYYSQIVNDFQKGDIAEGYSVSREKKESFPLTVTSAQKNPTAFYLCASSPDRVSGSPLHFGNGTRLTVT.

The chain employs TRBV11-2 and TRBJ1-3; D not resolved. The CDR3 has 13 amino acids. The V gene's germline CDR1 is SGHAT and CDR2 FQNNGV. Trimming pared 5 bases from V and 4 bases from J, leaving 9 bases between. Here the CDR3 DNA reads TGTGCCAGCAGCCCGAACCGGGGAAACACCATATATTTT. This gives the protein CASSPNRGNTIYF.

The J gene is TRBJ2-1, the V gene TRBV3-1 (or the pseudogene TRBV3-2); TRBD2 matches at 8 bases. Germline lookup yields CDR1 LGHDT and CDR2 YNNKEL (reference sequence). The CDR3 length is 14 residues. V gave up 2 bases and J gave up 5 bases; unmatched junction bases: 2. CDR3 coding DNA: TGTGCCAGCAGCCAAAGGACTAGCCACAATGAGCAGTTCTTC. Translating it yields CASSQRTSHNEQFF.

This clone turned up a few times. The chain employs TRBV30 and TRBJ1-4; 7 bases line up with TRBD1. V trimming: 0 bases; J trimming: 8 bases; junction bases outside the gene matches: 9. CDR1 and CDR2 (germline): GTSNPN, SVGIG (reference sequence). The CDR3 extends over 15 amino acids. DNA for the CDR3: TGTGCCTGGAGTGTACGGGCAGGGGGAAGAGAAAAACTGTTTTTT. Protein sequence: CAWSVRAGGREKLFF.

In nucleotides, the CDR3 is TGTGCCAGCAGCTTATTGGGGAGATCCGAAAATACTGAAGCTTTCTTT. Protein: CASSLLGRSENTEAFF. The chain recombines TRBV7-3 with TRBJ1-1; D ambiguous. This CDR3 comprises 16 residues. Germline CDR1 reads SGHTA; CDR2 reads FQGTGA. Trimming cost V 2 bases and J 5 bases, with 18 bases left between them.

The chain uses TRBV10-2 and TRBJ1-2; 7 bases line up with TRBD1. CDR1 is WSHSY and CDR2 is SAAADI in the germline V gene. The V segment lost 6 bases and the J segment 2 bases; nucleotides outside the gene matches: 3. The CDR3 has 13 residues. The CDR3 DNA reads TGCGCCAGCAGCGAGGGGGCCAACTATGGCTACACCTTC. Protein product: CASSEGANYGYTF.

The chain joins TRBV27 to TRBJ1-1, with D perhaps matching TRBD1 (6 bases). CDR1 and CDR2 (germline): MNHEY, SMNVEV (reference sequence). Trimming removed 3 bases from V and 4 bases from J, with 21 bases in between. This CDR3 has 17 residues. CDR3 region: CASSFSPGYSRGTEAFF. CDR3 bases: TGTGCCAGCAGTTTTAGTCCAGGTTATAGCAGGGGCACTGAAGCTTTCTTT.

The rearrangement links TRBV12-5 to TRBJ1-4; 7 positions match TRBD1. The V and J ends lost 6 bases and 3 bases, in that order; junction bases with no gene match: 10. This CDR3 has 16 residues. From germline, CDR1 is LGHNT and CDR2 FRNRAP. CDR3 residues: CASGLDRPHPNEKLFF. The CDR3, as DNA: TGTGCTAGTGGCCTGGACAGGCCTCACCCTAATGAAAAACTGTTTTTT.

V usage is TRBV4-1 and J usage is TRBJ2-7, with no clear D. V dropped 0 bases and J dropped 12 bases, with 27 bases sitting between them. CDR1 and CDR2 (germline): MGHRA, YSYEKL. The CDR3 is 17 amino acids. CDR3 in amino acids: CASSQDVGQVLKFETYF. The CDR3 nucleotides are TGCGCCAGCAGCCAAGATGTCGGTCAGGTCCTAAAATTTGAGACGTACTTC.

The genes are TRBV19 and TRBJ2-6, with 10 bases that match TRBD1. The ends lost 5 bases at V and 1 base at J; junction bases unmatched: 5. Germline CDR1 LNHDA, CDR2 SQIVND (reference sequence). CDR3 length: 17 amino acids. CDR3 protein: CASSVGTGASGANVLTF. DNA of the CDR3: TGTGCCAGTAGTGTTGGGACAGGGGCGTCTGGGGCCAACGTCCTGACTTTC.

V gene TRBV20-1 combines with J gene TRBJ1-2; 7 bases fit TRBD1. After removal of 3 bases from V and 1 base from J, the junction contained 5 bases not matched to a gene. The CDR3 covers 14 residues. The germline gives CDR1 DFQATT, CDR2 SNEGSKA (reference sequence). Here the CDR3 DNA reads TGCAGTGCTAGTGCCAACAGGGGTAACTATGGCTACACCTTC. Protein sequence: CSASANRGNYGYTF.

The chain carries TRBV29-1 and TRBJ1-4, with D possibly TRBD1 on 6 matching bases. The germline CDR1 and CDR2 sequences are SQVTM and ANQGSEA. The CDR3 contains 15 residues. The V and J ends lost 6 bases and 3 bases respectively, with 17 bases between them. The CDR3 spells CSVMTGSTPNEKLFF. The DNA of the CDR3 is TGCAGCGTGATGACAGGCAGCACTCCTAATGAAAAACTGTTTTTT.

This chain joins TRBV6-5 and TRBJ1-6; 8 bases match TRBD1. This CDR3 comprises 15 residues. J lost 7 bases, V lost 6 bases, and 8 bases had no gene match. The germline V gene has CDR1 MNHEY and CDR2 SVGAGI. CDR3 sequence: CASRSGQVGNSPLHF. Here the CDR3 DNA reads TGTGCCAGCAGGTCGGGACAGGTTGGAAATTCACCCCTCCACTTT.